The 9 T cell receptor beta chains listed next were all sequenced from one sample in a study of cytomegalovirus exposure and HLA in healthy donors. Measured with immunoSEQ multiplex PCR; TCRdb has only the in-frame clones, and not every one. The sample includes some 98,000 clones, about 90% seen only once; the top ten take about 6.5%. Source material: PBMCs. All receptors derive from a man in his late teens or twenties in good health and CMV-seropositive.

The gene calls are TRBV2 and TRBJ2-5; 11 positions match TRBD2. CDR1 SNHLY and CDR2 FYNNEI come from the germline V gene. The CDR3 totals 15 residues. Losses at the gene ends were 4 bases for V and 5 bases for J; bases not matched to a gene: 6. CDR3 protein: CASSAIAGGPETQYF. DNA of the CDR3: TGTGCCAGCAGTGCGATAGCGGGAGGGCCGGAGACCCAGTACTTC.

The chain has TRBV9 and TRBJ2-1, with TRBD1 matching 8 bases. CDR3 length equals 15 residues. V was pared by 4 bases and J by 2 bases, with 5 bases of the junction left unmatched. Germline loops: CDR1 SGDLS, CDR2 YYNGEE. The CDR3 DNA reads as TGTGCCAGCAGCCTCGGACAGGGCGCCTACAATGAGCAGTTCTTC. Amino acid sequence: CASSLGQGAYNEQFF.

The chain combines TRBV29-1 with TRBJ2-3, with D maybe TRBD2 (5 bases). The CDR3 totals 14 residues. V lost 7 bases to trimming and J lost 3 bases, with 17 bases between them. The germline gives CDR1 SQVTM, CDR2 ANQGSEA. Here the CDR3 DNA reads TGCAGCGCCGAACCGGGTTTAGCGACAGATACGCAGTATTTT. Amino acid sequence: CSAEPGLATDTQYF.

The chain combines TRBV9 with TRBJ2-5, with 8 positions matching TRBD1. Per the germline V gene, CDR1 is SGDLS and CDR2 is YYNGEE. The CDR3 runs 15 residues. Trimming removed 2 bases from V and 5 bases from J; junction bases left unmatched: 8. The CDR3 loop reads CASSVLGQGSETQYF. CDR3 DNA: TGTGCCAGCAGCGTCCTTGGACAGGGCAGCGAGACCCAGTACTTC.

The chain combines TRBV28 with TRBJ1-1; D may be TRBD1 (5 bases). V gave up 1 base and J gave up 2 bases, with 11 bases separating them. The germline V gene has CDR1 MDHEN and CDR2 SYDVKM. The CDR3 is made up of 15 amino acids. CDR3 in DNA: TGTGCCAGCAGTTTATTCCCAGGGTTCAACACTGAAGCTTTCTTT. This codes for CASSLFPGFNTEAFF.

V gene TRBV5-6 combines with J gene TRBJ2-2; TRBD2 matches 13 bases. Germline V CDR1 and CDR2: SGHDT, YYEEEE. The V and J ends lost 1 base and 4 bases, in that order; junction bases with no gene match: 4. There are 17 residues in the CDR3. The CDR3 DNA reads TGTGCCAGCAGCTTGAGACTAGCGGGAGGTAGCACCGGGGAGCTGTTTTTT. Protein: CASSLRLAGGSTGELFF.

CDR3 nucleotide sequence: TGCGCCAGCAGCTCCGGGACAGGGGGCAATCAGCCCCAGCATTTT. Amino acids: CASSSGTGGNQPQHF. V and J are TRBV4-1 and TRBJ1-5; 10 positions match TRBD1. The germline V gene encodes CDR1 MGHRA and CDR2 YSYEKL. The V gene end was trimmed by 5 bases and the J gene end by 2 bases; junction bases not matched to a gene: 3. This CDR3 spans 15 amino acids.

The chain links TRBV11-2 to TRBJ2-7; 8 bases are a match to TRBD2. The CDR3 is 15 residues long. The V and J ends lost 7 bases and 3 bases, in that order; junction bases with no gene match: 11. The germline V gene has CDR1 SGHAT and CDR2 FQNNGV. This chain's CDR3 is CASTRSSGIFYEQYF. CDR3 DNA sequence: TGTGCCAGCACCCGGAGTAGCGGGATTTTCTACGAGCAGTACTTC.

The CDR3 is CASSFRGGSYNEQFF. DNA for the CDR3: TGTGCCAGCAGTTTTCGGGGTGGCTCCTACAATGAGCAGTTCTTC. The chain combines TRBV25-1 with TRBJ2-1; D is possibly TRBD2 (5 bases). The V gene's germline CDR1 is MGHDK and CDR2 SYGVNS. V dropped 5 bases and J dropped 0 bases, with 11 bases sitting between them. The CDR3 spans 15 residues.